The T cell receptor beta chain under discussion was sequenced for a study of T-cell memory formation after mild COVID-19. Findings of the study overall: Contracting CD4+ clones sat mainly in CM and EM; CD8+ in EMRA. In pre-infection memory, a portion of responding clones appeared, which suggested that cross-reactive memory joined.

With regard to this clonotype: Its antigen is currently unknown.

TCRdb reprocessed the 5' RACE reads via MiXCR and lists one record per CDR3 protein. The table records about 610,000 distinct CDR3 sequences, 15% to 20% of them present only once. Germline lookup yields CDR1 MDHEN and CDR2 SYDVKM. CDR3 length: 16 residues. V lost 2 bases and J 0 bases, leaving 14 bases between the germline ends. V usage is TRBV28 and J usage is TRBJ2-7; D may be TRBD1 (5 bases). The clonotype comes from an adult woman who had mild COVID-19 (a few samples of this study predate the infection). Cell type and time point are not known. Specimen: PBMCs or a T cell subset sorted from them (not recorded which). The CDR3 DNA follows: TGTGCCAGCAGTTTACCCGACAGTATTAGCTCCTACGAGCAGTACTTC. Amino acid sequence: CASSLPDSISSYEQYF. Drawing the rest from reference TRBV28 and TRBJ2-7, the complete variable domain is DVKVTQSSRYLVKRTGEKVFLECVQDMDHENMFWYRQDPGLGLRLIYFSYDVKMKEKGDIPEGYSVSREKKERFSLILESASTNQTSMYLCASSLPDSISSYEQYFGPGTRLTVT.